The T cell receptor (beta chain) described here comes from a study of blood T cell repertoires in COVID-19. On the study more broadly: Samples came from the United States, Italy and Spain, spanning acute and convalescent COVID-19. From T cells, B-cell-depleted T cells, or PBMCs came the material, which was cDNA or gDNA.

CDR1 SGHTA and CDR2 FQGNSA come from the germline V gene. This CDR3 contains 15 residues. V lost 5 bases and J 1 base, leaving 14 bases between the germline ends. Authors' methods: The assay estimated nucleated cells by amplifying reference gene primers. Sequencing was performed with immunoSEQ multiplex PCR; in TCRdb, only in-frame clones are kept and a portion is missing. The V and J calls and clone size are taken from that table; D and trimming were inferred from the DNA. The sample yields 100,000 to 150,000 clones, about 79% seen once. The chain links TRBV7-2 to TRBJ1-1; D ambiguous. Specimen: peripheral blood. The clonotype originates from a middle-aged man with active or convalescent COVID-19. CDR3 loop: CASSPLELTNTEAFF. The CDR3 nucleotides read TGTGCCAGCAGCCCGTTGGAGCTGACGAACACTGAAGCTTTCTTT.